This TCR beta chain is from a study of technical replicates of blood from a handful of donors. Trimming removed 3 bases at V and 5 bases at J, with 18 bases between. Per the germline V gene, CDR1 is SGHRS and CDR2 is YFSETQ. The CDR3 has 15 residues. TCRdb's table, derived via immunoSEQ multiplex PCR, lists solely in-frame clones and lacks some. The sample lists 50,000 to 80,000 clones, more than 75% occurring once. The sample consisted of PBMCs. The chain combines TRBV5-1 with TRBJ2-7; possibly TRBD2 for D (6 bases). The receptor comes from a human donor in good health. Some clones in this sample may be carry-over from other donors' samples. CDR3 bases: TGCGCCAGCAGCTCCCGGGACTCCGTCCTGAACGAGCAGTACTTC. Translated: CASSSRDSVLNEQYF.